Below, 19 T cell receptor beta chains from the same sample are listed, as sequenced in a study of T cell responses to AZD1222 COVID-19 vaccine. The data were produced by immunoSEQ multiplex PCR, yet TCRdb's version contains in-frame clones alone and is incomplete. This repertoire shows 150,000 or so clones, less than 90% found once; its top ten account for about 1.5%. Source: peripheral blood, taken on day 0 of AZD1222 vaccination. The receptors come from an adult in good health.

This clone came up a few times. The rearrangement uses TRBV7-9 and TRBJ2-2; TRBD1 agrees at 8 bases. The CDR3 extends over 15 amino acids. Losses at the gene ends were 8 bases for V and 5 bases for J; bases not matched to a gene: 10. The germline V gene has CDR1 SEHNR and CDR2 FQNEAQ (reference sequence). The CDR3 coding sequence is TGTGCCAGCGTGGACAGGGTTTTCCTTACCGGGGAGCTGTTTTTT. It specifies CASVDRVFLTGELFF.

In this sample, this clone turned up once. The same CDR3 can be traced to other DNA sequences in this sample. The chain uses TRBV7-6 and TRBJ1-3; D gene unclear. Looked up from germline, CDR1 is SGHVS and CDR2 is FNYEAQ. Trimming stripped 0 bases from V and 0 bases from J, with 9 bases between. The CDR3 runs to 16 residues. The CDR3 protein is CASSLASGISGNTIYF. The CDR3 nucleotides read TGTGCCAGCAGCTTAGCGTCGGGAATCTCTGGAAACACCATATATTTT.

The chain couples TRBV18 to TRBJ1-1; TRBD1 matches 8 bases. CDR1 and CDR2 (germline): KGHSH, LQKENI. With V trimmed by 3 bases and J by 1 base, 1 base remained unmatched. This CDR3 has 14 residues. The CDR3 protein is CASSPQGANTEAFF. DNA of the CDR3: TGTGCCAGCTCACCCCAGGGGGCGAACACTGAAGCTTTCTTT.

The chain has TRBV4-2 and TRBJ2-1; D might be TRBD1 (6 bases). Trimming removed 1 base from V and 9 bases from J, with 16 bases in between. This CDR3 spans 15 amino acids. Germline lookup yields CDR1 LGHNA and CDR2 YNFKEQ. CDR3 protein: CASSQGRGGSAEQFF. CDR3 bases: TGTGCCAGCAGCCAAGGACGAGGGGGTAGCGCTGAGCAGTTCTTC.

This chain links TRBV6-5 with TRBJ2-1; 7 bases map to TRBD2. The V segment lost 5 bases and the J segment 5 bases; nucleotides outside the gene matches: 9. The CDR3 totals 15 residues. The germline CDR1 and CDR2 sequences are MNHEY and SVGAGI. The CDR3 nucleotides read TGTGCCAGCAGTATAACTAGCGCTAAAAACAATGAGCAGTTCTTC. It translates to CASSITSAKNNEQFF.

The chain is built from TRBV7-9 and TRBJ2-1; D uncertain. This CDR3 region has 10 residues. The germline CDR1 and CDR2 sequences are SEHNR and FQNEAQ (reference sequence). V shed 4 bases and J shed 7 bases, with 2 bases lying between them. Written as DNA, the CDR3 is TGTGCCAGCAGCTCAAATGAGCAGTTCTTC. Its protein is CASSSNEQFF.

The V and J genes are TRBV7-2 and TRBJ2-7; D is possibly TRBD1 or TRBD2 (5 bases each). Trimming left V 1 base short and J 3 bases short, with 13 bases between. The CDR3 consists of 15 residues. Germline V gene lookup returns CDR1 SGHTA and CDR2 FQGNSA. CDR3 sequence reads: CASSLGGSSNYEQYF. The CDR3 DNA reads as TGTGCCAGCAGCTTAGGGGGGTCCTCAAACTACGAGCAGTACTTC.

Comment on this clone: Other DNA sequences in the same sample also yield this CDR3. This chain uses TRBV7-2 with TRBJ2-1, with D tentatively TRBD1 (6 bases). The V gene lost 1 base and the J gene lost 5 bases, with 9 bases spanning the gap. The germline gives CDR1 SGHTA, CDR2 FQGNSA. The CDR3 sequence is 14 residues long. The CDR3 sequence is CASSLDRANNEQFF. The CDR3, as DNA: TGTGCCAGCAGCTTAGACAGGGCGAACAATGAGCAGTTCTTC.

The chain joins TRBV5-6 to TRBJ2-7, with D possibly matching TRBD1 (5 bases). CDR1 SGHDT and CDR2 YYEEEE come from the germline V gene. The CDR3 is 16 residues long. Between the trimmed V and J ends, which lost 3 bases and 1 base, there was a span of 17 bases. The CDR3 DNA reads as TGTGCCAGCAGCTCCCCCAAAGGGTCAGGGTCCTACGAGCAGTACGTC. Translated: CASSSPKGSGSYEQYV.

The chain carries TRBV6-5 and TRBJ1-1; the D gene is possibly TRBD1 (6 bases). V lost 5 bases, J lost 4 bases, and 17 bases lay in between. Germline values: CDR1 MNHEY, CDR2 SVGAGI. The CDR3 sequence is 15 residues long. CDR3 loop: CASSIDRLGATEAFF. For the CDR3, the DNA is TGTGCCAGCAGTATCGACAGGTTGGGAGCCACTGAAGCTTTCTTT.

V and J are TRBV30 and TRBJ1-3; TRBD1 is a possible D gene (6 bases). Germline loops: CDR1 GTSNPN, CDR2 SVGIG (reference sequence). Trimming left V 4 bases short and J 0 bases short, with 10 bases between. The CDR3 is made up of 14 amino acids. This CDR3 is CAWKQGLSGNTIYF. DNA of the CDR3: TGTGCCTGGAAACAGGGACTCTCTGGAAACACCATATATTTT.

The CDR3 spells CASSLLNSDDTQYF. The CDR3 nucleotides read TGTGCCAGCAGCTTGCTTAATAGCGATGATACGCAGTATTTT. The chain couples TRBV5-6 to TRBJ2-3, with a weak D call TRBD2 (5 bases). The CDR3 contains 14 residues. Germline loops: CDR1 SGHDT, CDR2 YYEEEE. Trimming removed 1 base at V and 6 bases at J, with 12 bases between.

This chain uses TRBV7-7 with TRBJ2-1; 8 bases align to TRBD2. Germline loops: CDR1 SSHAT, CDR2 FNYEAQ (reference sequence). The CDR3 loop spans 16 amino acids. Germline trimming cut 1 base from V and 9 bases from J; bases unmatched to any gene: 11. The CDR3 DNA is TGTGCCAGCAGCTTAGTCCCCGGGGGGGGTTATAGTGAGCAGTTCTTC. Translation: CASSLVPGGGYSEQFF.

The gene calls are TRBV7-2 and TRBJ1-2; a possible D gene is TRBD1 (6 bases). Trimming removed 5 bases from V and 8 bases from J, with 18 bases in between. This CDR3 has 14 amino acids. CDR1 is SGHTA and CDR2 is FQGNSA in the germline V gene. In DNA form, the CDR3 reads TGTGCCAGCAGCCAGTTACAGGGTCGGGGAGGCTACACCTTC. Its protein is CASSQLQGRGGYTF.

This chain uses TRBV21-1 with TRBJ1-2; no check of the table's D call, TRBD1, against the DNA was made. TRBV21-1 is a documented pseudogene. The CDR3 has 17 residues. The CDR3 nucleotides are TGTGCCAGCAGCAGGACATTAAAGGGACAGGGGGCGGATGGCTACACCTTC. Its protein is CASSRTLKGQGADGYTF.

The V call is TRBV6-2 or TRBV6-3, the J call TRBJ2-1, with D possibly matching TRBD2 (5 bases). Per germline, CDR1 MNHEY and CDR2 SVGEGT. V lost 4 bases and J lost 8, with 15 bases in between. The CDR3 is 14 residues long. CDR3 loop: CASSSPGRRDEQFF. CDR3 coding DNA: TGTGCCAGCAGTTCACCGGGCCGGCGGGATGAGCAGTTCTTC.

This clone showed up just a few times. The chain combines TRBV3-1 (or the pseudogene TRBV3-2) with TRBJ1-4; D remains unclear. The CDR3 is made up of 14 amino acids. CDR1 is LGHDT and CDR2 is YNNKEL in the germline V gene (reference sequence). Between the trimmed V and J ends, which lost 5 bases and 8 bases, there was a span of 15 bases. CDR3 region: CASSSRSVEEKLFF. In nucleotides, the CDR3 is TGTGCCAGCAGCTCCCGGTCCGTCGAAGAAAAACTGTTTTTT.

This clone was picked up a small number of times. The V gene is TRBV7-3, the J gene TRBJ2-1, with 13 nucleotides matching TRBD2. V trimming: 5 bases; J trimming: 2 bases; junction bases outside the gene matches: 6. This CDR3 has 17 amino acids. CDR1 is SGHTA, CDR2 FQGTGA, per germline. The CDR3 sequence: CASSLGLAGLTYNEQFF. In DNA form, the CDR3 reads TGTGCCAGCAGCCTGGGACTAGCGGGGCTAACCTACAATGAGCAGTTCTTC.

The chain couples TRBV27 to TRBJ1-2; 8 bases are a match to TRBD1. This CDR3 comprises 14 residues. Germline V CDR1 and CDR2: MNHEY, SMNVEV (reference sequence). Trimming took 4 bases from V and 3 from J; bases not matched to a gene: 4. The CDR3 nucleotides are TGTGCCAGCAGTTCAGGGGGCGCGGACTATGGCTACACCTTC. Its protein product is CASSSGGADYGYTF.